The present T cell receptor beta chain was sequenced within a study of T cells after yellow fever vaccination. General study points: Shared CD4/CD8 clonotypes were a small share, likely from convergent recombination. Post-booster repertoires again held most primary-vaccination clones (roughly 95% CD4, roughly 88% CD8).

The CDR3 runs to 15 residues. In germline, CDR1 is LGHNA, CDR2 YNFKEQ. The V and J ends lost 0 bases and 5 bases respectively, with 11 bases between them. As concerns this clonotype: Its antigen is as yet unknown.

Via MiXCR, TCRdb re-called the 5' RACE reads, giving one row per CDR3 protein. The sample lists over 300,000 distinct CDR3 sequences, around 3.6% occurring once. The chain is built from TRBV4-2 and TRBJ1-5; D gene uncertain. This sample comprised PBMCs, obtained on the day of the yellow fever booster vaccination. The clonotype was recovered from a man between 18 and 29 years old who received the YFV17D yellow fever vaccine. DNA of the CDR3: TGTGCCAGCAGCCAAGATGACATCCAGGATCAGCCCCAGCATTTT. It specifies CASSQDDIQDQPQHF.